Below, one T cell receptor (beta chain) is given with its context. This entry comes from a study of blood T cell repertoires in COVID-19. Background on the study: PBMCs, B-cell-depleted T cells, or T cells provided the cDNA or gDNA that made up the material.

In the authors' workflow: Reference gene primer amplification gave nucleated cell count estimates. Assay used: immunoSEQ multiplex PCR; TCRdb lists only in-frame clones, some missing. Clone size and V and J calls were adopted from that table, with D and trimming inferred from the DNA. The table lists about 240,000 clones, over 80% of them singletons. The source of this sequence is a man aged 25-40 years who had recovered from COVID-19. Sequenced sample: peripheral blood.

The CDR3 region has the DNA TGTGCCAGCAGTCCAAACTATGGCTACACCTTC. Amino acids: CASSPNYGYTF. V gene TRBV28 combines with J gene TRBJ1-2; D remains unclear. CDR3 length equals 11 residues. Between the trimmed V and J ends, which lost 5 bases and 2 bases, there was a span of 3 bases. CDR1 and CDR2 (germline): MDHEN, SYDVKM.